This record covers a single TCR beta chain. The data derive from a study of blood T cell repertoires in COVID-19. Overall study context: The cDNA or gDNA used as material had been derived from T cells, B-cell-depleted T cells, or PBMCs.

Assay: immunoSEQ multiplex PCR; the TCRdb copy retains only in-frame clones and omits some. This sample yields approximately 150,000 clones, of which just over 85% are seen a single time; about 3.5% belongs to the top ten. CDR1 and CDR2 (germline): LNHDA, SQIVND (reference sequence). The CDR3 has 15 residues. J lost 8 bases, V lost 1 base, and 6 bases had no gene match. This sequence originates from a man in his 70s with acute or convalescent COVID-19. The sequenced material came from peripheral blood. The chain joins TRBV19 to TRBJ2-1, with 9 bases that match TRBD2. CDR3 loop: CASSIVAGEGHEQFF. The CDR3 bases are TGTGCCAGTAGTATAGTAGCGGGAGAGGGGCATGAGCAGTTCTTC.